Shown below are 2 T cell receptor beta chains from a single sample sequenced in a study of regulatory T cells in long-lasting Graves disease. The time point: persistent/refractory GD, antithyroid drugs over 5 years with positive TRAb. After RNA was extracted from PBMCs, the TCR library was made from it. Libraries of TCR beta came from iRepertoire HTBI primers plus Arm-PCR of CDR3 regions. Each CDR3 protein gets one entry after TCRdb re-called the multiplex PCR reads with MiXCR. The sample carries roughly 450,000 distinct CDR3 sequences, under 25% recorded once. Sequencing was performed on peripheral blood mononuclear cells (PBMCs), taken when the disease was refractory, from a patient treated with antithyroid drugs. These receptors came from a female donor with Graves disease.

In its sample, this clonotype was seen many times. The chain combines TRBV2 with TRBJ1-4; D not resolved. Germline V CDR1 and CDR2: SNHLY, FYNNEI. V dropped 6 bases and J dropped 3 bases, with 8 bases sitting between them. The CDR3 has 13 amino acids. The CDR3 nucleotides are TGTGCCAGCAGGGCATTCTCTAATGAAAAACTGTTTTTT. Protein sequence: CASRAFSNEKLFF.

The rearrangement links TRBV28 to TRBJ2-5; maybe TRBD1 (5 bases). Germline V gives CDR1 MDHEN, CDR2 SYDVKM. V dropped 5 bases and J dropped 3 bases, with 13 bases sitting between them. The CDR3 is made up of 14 amino acids. The CDR3 nucleotides read TGTGCCAGCAGTCCCAGGACATGGGAAGAGACCCAGTACTTC. It is translated as CASSPRTWEETQYF.